This T cell receptor beta chain was found in a study of PD-1 blockade in classical Hodgkin lymphoma. Method: immunoSEQ multiplex PCR; TCRdb's copy keeps in-frame clones and lacks some. Of about 17,000 clones detected, less than 80% appear once; the ten largest clones hold about 9%. CDR3 size: 15 residues. Germline-derived CDR1 and CDR2 are MNHEY and SMNVEV (reference sequence). Between the trimmed V and J ends, which lost 10 bases and 0 bases, there was a span of 16 bases. Study-level points and caveats: Causes of the repertoire differences remain undefined, possibly disease activity or prior therapy. A significant rise in TCR diversity by C4D1 was seen for CD4+ but not CD8+ cells. Healthy donors were reported to have higher baseline TCR diversity than newly diagnosed patients.

Each and every patient relapsed after autologous stem cell transplantation, and patients got differing brentuximab vedotin exposure. About this clone itself: Its target is unknown.

This clonotype was sampled from a human donor with classical Hodgkin lymphoma. Material: peripheral blood mononuclear cells (PBMCs), obtained before the second cycle of nivolumab. The chain combines TRBV27 with TRBJ2-1; D ambiguous. CDR3 in DNA: TGTGCCAACCCCGAGGAAAAGGTCTCCTACAATGAGCAGTTCTTC. Its protein is CANPEEKVSYNEQFF.